This note documents a single TCR beta chain sequence. As yet, its antigen is unknown. The assay was immunoSEQ multiplex PCR, and TCRdb's table has in-frame clones only and misses some. The sample has under 700,000 clones, roughly 95% seen once. The sample belongs to a study of shared clonotypes between healthy human individuals. Study findings and constraints: In general, naive subsets displayed greater estimated richness than memory subsets did.

Naivety among CD8 cells was defined by CD45RO negativity and positive CCR7 selection, thereby excluding terminally differentiated effector memory CD45RA+ cells. The donors were all Caucasian adults (living in Nashville, Tennessee). Trimming at V came to 11 bases and at J to 5 bases, leaving 7 bases not matched to a gene. Per the germline V gene, CDR1 is LNHDA and CDR2 is SQIVND (reference sequence). The CDR3 extends over 13 amino acids. The rearrangement uses TRBV19 and TRBJ2-5; 11 nucleotides align to TRBD1. This clonotype originated in a woman aged 25 to 45 in good health. The specimen sequenced was naive CD8+ T cells sorted from blood. The CDR3 spells CAVRDRGSETQYF. Here the CDR3 DNA reads TGTGCCGTCCGGGACAGGGGGAGTGAGACCCAGTACTTC.